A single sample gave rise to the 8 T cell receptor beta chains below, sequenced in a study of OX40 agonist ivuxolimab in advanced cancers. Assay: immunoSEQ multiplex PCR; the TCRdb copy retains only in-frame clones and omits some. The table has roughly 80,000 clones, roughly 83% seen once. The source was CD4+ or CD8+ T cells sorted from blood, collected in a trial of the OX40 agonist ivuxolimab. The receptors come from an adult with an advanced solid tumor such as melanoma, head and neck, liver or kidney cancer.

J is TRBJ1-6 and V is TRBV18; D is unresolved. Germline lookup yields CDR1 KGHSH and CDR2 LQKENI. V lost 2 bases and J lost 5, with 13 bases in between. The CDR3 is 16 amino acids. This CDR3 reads CASSPARDLNNSPLHF. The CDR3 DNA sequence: TGTGCCAGCTCACCAGCGCGAGACCTTAATAATTCACCCCTCCACTTT.

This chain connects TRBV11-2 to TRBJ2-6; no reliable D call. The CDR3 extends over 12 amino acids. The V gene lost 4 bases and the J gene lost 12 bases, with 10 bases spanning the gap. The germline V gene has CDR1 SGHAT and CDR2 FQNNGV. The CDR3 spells CASSSYFGVLTF. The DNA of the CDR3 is TGTGCCAGCAGCTCCTACTTCGGCGTCCTGACTTTC.

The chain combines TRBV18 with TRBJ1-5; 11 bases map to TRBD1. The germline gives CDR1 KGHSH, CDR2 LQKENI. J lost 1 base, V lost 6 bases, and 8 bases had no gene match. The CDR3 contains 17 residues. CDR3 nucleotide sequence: TGTGCCAGCTCCCCGGGGACAGGGGGACGCAGCAATCAGCCCCAGCATTTT. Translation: CASSPGTGGRSNQPQHF.

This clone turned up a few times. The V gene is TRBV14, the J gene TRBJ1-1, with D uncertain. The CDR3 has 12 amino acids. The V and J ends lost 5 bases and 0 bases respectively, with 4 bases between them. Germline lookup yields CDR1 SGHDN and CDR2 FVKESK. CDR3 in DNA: TGTGCCAGCAGCTCCATGAACACTGAAGCTTTCTTT. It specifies CASSSMNTEAFF.

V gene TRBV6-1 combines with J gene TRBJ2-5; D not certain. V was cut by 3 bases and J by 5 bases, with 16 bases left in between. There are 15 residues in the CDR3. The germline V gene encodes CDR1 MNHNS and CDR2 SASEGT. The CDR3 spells CASSEVPAPSETQYF. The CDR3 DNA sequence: TGTGCCAGCAGTGAGGTCCCAGCCCCAAGTGAGACCCAGTACTTC.

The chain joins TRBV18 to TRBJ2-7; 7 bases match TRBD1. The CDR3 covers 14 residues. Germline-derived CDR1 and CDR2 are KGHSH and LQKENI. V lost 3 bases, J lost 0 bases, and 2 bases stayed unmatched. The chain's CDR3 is CASSPGTVSYEQYF. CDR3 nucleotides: TGTGCCAGCTCACCCGGGACAGTCTCCTACGAGCAGTACTTC.

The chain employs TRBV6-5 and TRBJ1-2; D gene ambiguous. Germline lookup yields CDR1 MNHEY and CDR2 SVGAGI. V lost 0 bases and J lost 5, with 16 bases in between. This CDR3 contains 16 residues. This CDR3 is CASSYSGGERGYGYTF. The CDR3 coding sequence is TGTGCCAGCAGTTACTCGGGCGGGGAGAGAGGATATGGCTACACCTTC.

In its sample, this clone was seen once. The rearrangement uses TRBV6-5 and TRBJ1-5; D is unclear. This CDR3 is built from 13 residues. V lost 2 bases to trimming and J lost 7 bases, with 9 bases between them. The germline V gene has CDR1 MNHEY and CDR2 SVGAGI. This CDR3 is CASSYRGGQPQHF. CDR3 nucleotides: TGTGCCAGCAGTTACCGCGGAGGACAGCCCCAGCATTTT.